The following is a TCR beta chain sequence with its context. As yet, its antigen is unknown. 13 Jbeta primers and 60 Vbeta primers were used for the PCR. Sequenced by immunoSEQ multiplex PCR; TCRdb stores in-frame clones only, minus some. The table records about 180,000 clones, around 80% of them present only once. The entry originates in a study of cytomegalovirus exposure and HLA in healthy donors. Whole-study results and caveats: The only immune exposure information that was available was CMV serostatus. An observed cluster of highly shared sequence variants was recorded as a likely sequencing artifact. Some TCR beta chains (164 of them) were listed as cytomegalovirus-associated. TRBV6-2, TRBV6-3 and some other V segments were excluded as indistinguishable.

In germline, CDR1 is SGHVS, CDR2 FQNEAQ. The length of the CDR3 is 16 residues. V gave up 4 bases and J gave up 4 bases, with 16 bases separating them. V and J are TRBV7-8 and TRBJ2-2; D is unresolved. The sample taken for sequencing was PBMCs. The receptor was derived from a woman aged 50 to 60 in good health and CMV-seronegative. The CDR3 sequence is CASSSNGPGGTGELFF. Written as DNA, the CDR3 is TGTGCCAGCAGCTCGAATGGTCCAGGTGGCACCGGGGAGCTGTTTTTT.